Reported below is one T cell receptor (beta chain). Its antigen is currently unknown. The record originates from a study of shared clonotypes between healthy human individuals. Profiling relied on immunoSEQ multiplex PCR, and the TCRdb table lists in-frame clones only, not all of them. The sample has approximately 700,000 clones, around 73% seen once. Points from the study as a whole: Richness estimates generally favored naive over memory subsets. Between a few donors, naive CD4 clonotypes were shared at a level of about 5%.

Subsets obtained from CD4+ cells comprised CD45RA+ naive and CD45RA-negative memory cells. Germline V gene lookup returns CDR1 SGHRS and CDR2 YFSETQ. The CDR3 is made up of 13 amino acids. Trimming took 1 base from V and 7 from J, leaving 11 bases between them. V is TRBV5-1 and J is TRBJ2-5, with D perhaps assigned TRBD1 or TRBD2 (5 bases each). The specimen sequenced was memory CD4+ T cells sorted from blood. This sample's subset: CD45RA-negative fraction. This TCR was recovered from a woman in her twenties or thirties in good health. The DNA for the CDR3 is TGCGCCAGCAGCTTGCAGGGAGAGGGGACCCAGTACTTC. Translated, it gives CASSLQGEGTQYF.